Following are 2 T cell receptor beta chains from one sample sequenced in a study of blood T cell repertoires in COVID-19. Clones were sequenced by immunoSEQ multiplex PCR, and TCRdb holds only the in-frame ones, with some missing. The sample includes 95,000 to 110,000 clones, more than 80% of them seen just once. Sequencing was carried out using peripheral blood. Receptors originate from a man aged 60 to 75 with acute or convalescent COVID-19.

This rearrangement joins TRBV10-3 to TRBJ2-3; 8 bases are a match to TRBD2. The V and J ends lost 4 bases and 1 base, in that order; junction bases with no gene match: 7. The CDR3 length is 16 residues. The germline gives CDR1 ENHRY, CDR2 SYGVKD. CDR3: CAISVVAGGGTDTQYF. In DNA form, the CDR3 reads TGTGCCATCAGTGTTGTGGCGGGAGGAGGCACAGATACGCAGTATTTT.

This clone has a single count. V gene TRBV27 combines with J gene TRBJ2-7, with D tentatively TRBD1 (6 bases). CDR1 is MNHEY, CDR2 SMNVEV, per germline (reference sequence). Trimming pared 5 bases from V and 0 bases from J, leaving 11 bases between. This CDR3 has 14 amino acids. As DNA, the CDR3 is TGTGCCAGCAGTCCGAGGACAGCCTCCTACGAGCAGTACTTC. Its protein is CASSPRTASYEQYF.